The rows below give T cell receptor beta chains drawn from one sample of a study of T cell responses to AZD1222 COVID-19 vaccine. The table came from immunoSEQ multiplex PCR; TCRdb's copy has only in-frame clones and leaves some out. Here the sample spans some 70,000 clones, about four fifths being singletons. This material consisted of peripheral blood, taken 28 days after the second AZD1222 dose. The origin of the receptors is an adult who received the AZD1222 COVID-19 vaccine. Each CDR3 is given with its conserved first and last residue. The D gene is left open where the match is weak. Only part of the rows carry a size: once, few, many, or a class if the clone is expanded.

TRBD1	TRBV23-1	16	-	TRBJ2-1	CASSQSGTGSRDEQFF	TGCGCCAGCAGTCAATCCGGGACAGGGTCCCGCGATGAGCAGTTCTTC
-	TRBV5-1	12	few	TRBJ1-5	CASSIDKQPQHF	TGCGCCAGCAGCATCGACAAACAGCCCCAGCATTTT
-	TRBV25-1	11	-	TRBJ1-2	CASSTDYGYTF	TGTGCCAGCAGCACGGACTATGGCTACACCTTC
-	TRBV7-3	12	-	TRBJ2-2	CASSLRGGELFF	TGTGCCAGCAGCTTACGGGGCGGGGAGCTGTTTTTT
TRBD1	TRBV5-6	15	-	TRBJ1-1	CASSLGLKGAGLAFF	TGTGCCAGCAGCTTGGGGCTTAAGGGGGCTGGTTTGGCTTTCTTT
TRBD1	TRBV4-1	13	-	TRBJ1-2	CASSRGQFYGYTF	TGCGCCAGCAGCCGGGGACAGTTCTATGGCTACACCTTC
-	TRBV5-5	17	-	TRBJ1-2	CASSSKYSRQSSYGYTF	TGTGCCAGCAGCTCGAAATACTCTCGACAGTCAAGTTATGGCTACACCTTC
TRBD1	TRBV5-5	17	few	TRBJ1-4	CASSYRPRTGSNEKLFF	TGTGCCAGCAGCTATAGACCCCGGACAGGGAGTAATGAAAAACTGTTTTTT
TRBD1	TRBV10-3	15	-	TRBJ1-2	CAISELDRGLYGYTF	TGTGCCATCAGTGAGCTGGACAGGGGGCTCTATGGCTACACCTTC
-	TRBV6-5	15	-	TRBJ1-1	CASSYSRQTNTEAFF	TGTGCCAGCAGTTACTCGAGACAGACTAACACTGAAGCTTTCTTT
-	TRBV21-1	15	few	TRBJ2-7	CASSKEDRGPYEQYF	TGTGCCAGCAGCAAAGAGGACAGGGGCCCCTACGAGCAGTACTTC
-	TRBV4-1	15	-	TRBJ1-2	CASSRAWTDNYGYTF	TGCGCCAGCAGCCGCGCCTGGACAGATAACTATGGCTACACCTTC
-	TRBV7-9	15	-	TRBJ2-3	CASSMADFSTDTQYF	TGTGCCAGCAGCATGGCGGACTTTAGCACAGATACGCAGTATTTT
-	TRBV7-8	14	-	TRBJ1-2	CASSLEETSYGYTF	TGTGCCAGCAGCTTAGAAGAGACATCGTATGGCTACACCTTC
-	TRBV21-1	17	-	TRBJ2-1	CASSDRLPTPSYNEQFF	TGTGCCAGCAGCGACCGACTCCCGACTCCCTCCTACAATGAGCAGTTCTTC
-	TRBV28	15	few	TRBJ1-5	CASSGGLKGNQPQHF	TGTGCCAGCAGCGGCGGGCTAAAAGGTAATCAGCCCCAGCATTTT
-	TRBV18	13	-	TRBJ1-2	CASSPGTDYGYTF	TGTGCCAGCTCACCCGGGACGGATTATGGCTACACCTTC
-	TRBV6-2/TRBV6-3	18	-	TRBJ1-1	CASSYPSGGIRGDTEAFF	TGTGCCAGCAGTTACCCCTCGGGGGGGATCCGGGGGGACACTGAAGCTTTCTTT
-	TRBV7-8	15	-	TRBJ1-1	CASSVQGGPNTEAFF	TGTGCCAGCAGCGTCCAAGGGGGGCCAAACACTGAAGCTTTCTTT
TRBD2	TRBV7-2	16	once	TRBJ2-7	CASTVTVAGGFYEQYF	TGTGCCAGCACTGTCACTGTAGCGGGGGGGTTCTACGAGCAGTACTTC
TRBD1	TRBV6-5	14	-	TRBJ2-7	CASSPETGAYEQYF	TGTGCCAGCAGTCCCGAGACAGGGGCCTACGAGCAGTACTTC
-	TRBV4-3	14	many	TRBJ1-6	CASSQVPYNSPLHF	TGCGCCAGCAGCCAGGTACCCTATAATTCACCCCTCCACTTT
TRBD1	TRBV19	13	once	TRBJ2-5	CASNPDRGETQYF	TGTGCCAGTAACCCGGACAGGGGAGAGACCCAGTACTTC
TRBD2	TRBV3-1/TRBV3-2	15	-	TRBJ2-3	CASGAAGGLTDTQYF	TGTGCCAGCGGGGCAGCGGGGGGCCTCACAGATACGCAGTATTTT
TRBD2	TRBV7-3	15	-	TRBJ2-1	CASSQRGVSYNEQFF	TGTGCCAGCAGCCAGCGGGGGGTCTCCTACAATGAGCAGTTCTTC
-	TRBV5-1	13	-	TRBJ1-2	CASREISNYGYTF	TGCGCCAGCAGGGAGATATCTAACTATGGCTACACCTTC
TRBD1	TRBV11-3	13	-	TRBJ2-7	CASSPGQFTEQYF	TGTGCCAGCAGCCCGGGACAGTTCACCGAGCAGTACTTC
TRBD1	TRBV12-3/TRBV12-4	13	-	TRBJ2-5	CASRQGYQETQYF	TGTGCCAGCAGACAGGGGTACCAAGAGACCCAGTACTTC
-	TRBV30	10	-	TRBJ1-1	CAGGNTEAFF	TGTGCCGGGGGAAACACTGAAGCTTTCTTT
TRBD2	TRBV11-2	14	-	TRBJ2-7	CASSFGGALYEQYF	TGTGCCAGCAGCTTCGGGGGGGCTCTGTACGAGCAGTACTTC
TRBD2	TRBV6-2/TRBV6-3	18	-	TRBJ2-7	CASSYTTYLAGGKYEQYF	TGTGCCAGCAGTTATACAACCTATTTAGCGGGGGGTAAATACGAGCAGTACTTC
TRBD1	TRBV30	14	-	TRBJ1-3	CAWSAGTGGNTIYF	TGTGCCTGGAGCGCCGGGACAGGGGGAAACACCATATATTTT
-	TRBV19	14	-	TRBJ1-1	CASSMRETNTEAFF	TGTGCCAGTAGTATGCGGGAAACGAACACTGAAGCTTTCTTT
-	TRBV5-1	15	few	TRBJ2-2	CASRPQGANTGELFF	TGCGCCAGCAGGCCACAGGGAGCGAACACCGGGGAGCTGTTTTTT
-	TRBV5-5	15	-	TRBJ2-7	CASSLAGVTSYEQYF	TGTGCCAGCAGCTTGGCAGGCGTTACCTCCTACGAGCAGTACTTC
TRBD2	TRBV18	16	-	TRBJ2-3	CASSDPLARKTDTQYF	TGTGCCAGCTCGGATCCACTAGCGAGGAAGACAGATACGCAGTATTTT
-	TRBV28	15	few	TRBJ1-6	CASSRSGAYNSPLHF	TGTGCCAGCAGTCGGTCCGGGGCCTATAATTCACCCCTCCACTTT
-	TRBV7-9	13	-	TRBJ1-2	CASSLGDGYGYTF	TGTGCCAGCAGCTTAGGGGACGGCTATGGCTACACCTTC
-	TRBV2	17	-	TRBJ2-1	CASSAGVGGSSYNEQFF	TGTGCCAGCAGTGCTGGGGTAGGTGGGAGCTCCTACAATGAGCAGTTCTTC
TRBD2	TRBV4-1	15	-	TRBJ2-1	CASSQVTSGGNEQFF	TGCGCCAGCAGCCAAGTCACTAGCGGGGGGAATGAGCAGTTCTTC
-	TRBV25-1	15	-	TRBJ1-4	CASSKPTGLNEKLFF	TGTGCCAGCAGCAAGCCCACAGGACTCAATGAAAAACTGTTTTTT
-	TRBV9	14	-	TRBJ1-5	CASSVGRDGQPQHF	TGTGCCAGCAGCGTAGGCAGGGACGGTCAGCCCCAGCATTTT
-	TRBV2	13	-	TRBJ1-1	CASSIPGITEAFF	TGTGCCAGCAGTATCCCAGGGATCACTGAAGCTTTCTTT
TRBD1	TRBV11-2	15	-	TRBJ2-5	CASSLDRTRGKSQYF	TGTGCCAGCAGCTTAGATAGGACCAGGGGGAAGTCCCAGTACTTC
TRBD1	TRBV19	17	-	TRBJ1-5	CASSTTGTGSGGQPQHF	TGTGCCAGTAGTACCACCGGGACAGGGTCCGGGGGTCAGCCCCAGCATTTT
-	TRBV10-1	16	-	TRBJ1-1	CASSESTWGMNTEAFF	TGCGCCAGCAGTGAGTCAACCTGGGGCATGAACACTGAAGCTTTCTTT
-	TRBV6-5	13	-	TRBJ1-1	CASSYLGNTEAFF	TGTGCCAGCAGTTATCTGGGGAACACTGAAGCTTTCTTT
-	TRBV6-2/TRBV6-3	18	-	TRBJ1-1	CASSYISGGPRGNTEAFF	TGTGCCAGCAGTTATATATCCGGGGGCCCGAGGGGGAACACTGAAGCTTTCTTT
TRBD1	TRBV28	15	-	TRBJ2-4	CASMDRLVAKNIQYF	TGTGCCAGCATGGACAGGCTAGTAGCCAAAAACATTCAGTACTTC